The next 17 T cell receptor beta chains were all read from a single sample in a study of T cell responses to AZD1222 COVID-19 vaccine. The method was immunoSEQ multiplex PCR; TCRdb's version includes in-frame clones alone and lacks a portion of them. The table records 85,000 to 130,000 clones, over 90% of them present only once. The material sequenced was peripheral blood, taken on day 0 of AZD1222 vaccination. Receptors originate from an adult in good health.

CDR3 sequence: CASSQVSQQNYGYTF. CDR3 bases: TGCGCCAGCAGCCAAGTGTCCCAGCAGAACTATGGCTACACCTTC. The chain has TRBV4-1 and TRBJ1-2; D uncertain. CDR3 length: 15 amino acids. V gave up 1 base and J gave up 2 bases, with 11 bases separating them. Looked up from germline, CDR1 is MGHRA and CDR2 is YSYEKL.

CDR3: CSVEWGDEQYF. DNA for the CDR3: TGCAGCGTTGAATGGGGGGACGAGCAGTACTTC. The gene calls are TRBV29-1 and TRBJ2-7; D possibly corresponds to TRBD2 (6 bases). CDR3 length equals 11 residues. CDR1 is SQVTM, CDR2 ANQGSEA, per germline. V was shortened by 2 bases and J by 5 bases, with 7 bases between the two germline ends.

The J gene is TRBJ1-2, the V gene TRBV30; 7 bases are a match to TRBD1. Trimming at V came to 6 bases and at J to 5 bases, leaving 6 bases not matched to a gene. Germline CDR1 and CDR2: GTSNPN and SVGIG (reference sequence). The length of the CDR3 is 12 residues. The CDR3 here is CACPGGLYGYTF. CDR3 nucleotide sequence: TGTGCCTGCCCAGGGGGGCTGTATGGCTACACCTTC.

The CDR3 region is CASSQGTYGYTF. CDR3 sequence (DNA): TGTGCCAGCAGCCAAGGGACCTATGGCTACACCTTC. The J gene is TRBJ1-2, the V gene TRBV3-1 (or the pseudogene TRBV3-2); the D is unclear. The CDR3 is 12 residues long. From germline, CDR1 is LGHDT and CDR2 YNNKEL (reference sequence). V dropped 1 base and J dropped 4 bases, with 4 bases sitting between them.

V and J are TRBV6-5 and TRBJ2-5; weak D call: TRBD2 (6 bases). Germline V CDR1 and CDR2: MNHEY, SVGAGI. Trimming took 5 bases from V and 5 from J, leaving 15 bases between them. This CDR3 has 14 residues. Written as DNA, the CDR3 is TGTGCCAGCAGTCAGGCCATGGCGGGGGAGACCCAGTACTTC. Translating it yields CASSQAMAGETQYF.

The gene calls are TRBV30 and TRBJ1-1, with D uncertain. CDR1 is GTSNPN, CDR2 SVGIG, per germline (reference sequence). This CDR3 has 12 amino acids. V was cut by 2 bases and J by 1 base, with 5 bases left in between. The CDR3 bases are TGTGCCTGGAGTAGTGAGAACACTGAAGCTTTCTTT. It is translated as CAWSSENTEAFF.

The chain combines TRBV9 with TRBJ2-3; 7 bases match TRBD2. The ends lost 0 bases at V and 4 bases at J; junction bases unmatched: 8. This CDR3 region has 16 residues. Germline loops: CDR1 SGDLS, CDR2 YYNGEE. In DNA form, the CDR3 reads TGTGCCAGCAGCGTAGTCGGCGGGAGTGTGGCAGATACGCAGTATTTT. Protein sequence: CASSVVGGSVADTQYF.

The gene calls are TRBV4-2 and TRBJ1-1; TRBD1 might be the D (6 bases). CDR1 is LGHNA and CDR2 is YNFKEQ in the germline V gene. V gave up 1 base and J gave up 8 bases, with 17 bases separating them. This CDR3 is built from 15 residues. CDR3 nucleotide sequence: TGTGCCAGCAGCCAAGGGGGGGGCGCCGGAGCCGAAGCTTTCTTT. This gives the protein CASSQGGGAGAEAFF.

This sequence joins TRBV3-1 (or the pseudogene TRBV3-2) and TRBJ1-2, with TRBD1 as a possible D gene (5 bases). CDR3 length: 14 amino acids. Between the trimmed V and J ends, which lost 4 bases and 6 bases, there was a span of 15 bases. CDR1 is LGHDT and CDR2 is YNNKEL in the germline V gene (reference sequence). The chain's CDR3 is CASSRRGPDNGYTF. CDR3 sequence (DNA): TGTGCCAGCAGCCGCCGGGGACCGGATAATGGCTACACCTTC.

The CDR3 coding sequence is TGCGCCAGCAGCTTCGGACAGGAATATGGCTACACCTTC. Protein product: CASSFGQEYGYTF. The V and J genes are TRBV5-1 and TRBJ1-2; 7 nucleotides match TRBD1. Germline V gives CDR1 SGHRS, CDR2 YFSETQ. This CDR3 is built from 13 residues. The V segment lost 2 bases and the J segment 5 bases; nucleotides outside the gene matches: 3.

This clone has a handful of counts. The rearrangement uses TRBV5-4 and TRBJ2-7; 8 nucleotides line up with TRBD2. CDR3 length: 13 amino acids. Trimming cost V 5 bases and J 6 bases; bases outside gene matches: 7. Germline V gene sequence: CDR1 SGHNT, CDR2 YYREEE (reference sequence). Here the CDR3 DNA reads TGTGCCAGCAGGCCGGGACTAGGTCGCGAGCAGTACTTC. It codes for CASRPGLGREQYF. Full variable domain (outside the CDR3, taken from reference TRBV5-4 and TRBJ2-7): ETGVTQSPTHLIKTRGQQVTLRCSSQSGHNTVSWYQQALGQGPQFIFQYYREEENGRGNFPPRFSGLQFPNYSSELNVNALELDDSALYLCASRPGLGREQYFGPGTRLTVT.

The chain carries TRBV6-5 and TRBJ1-6; unclear D gene. In germline, CDR1 is MNHEY, CDR2 SVGAGI. This CDR3 has 15 amino acids. Between the trimmed V and J ends, which lost 7 bases and 7 bases, there was a span of 17 bases. The CDR3 reads CASNTLRPPNSPLHF. For the CDR3, the DNA is TGTGCCAGCAACACCCTCAGGCCCCCCAATTCACCCCTCCACTTT.

This clone has only one observation. The chain has TRBV27 and TRBJ1-5; D ambiguous. The CDR3 has 13 amino acids. Germline V gene sequence: CDR1 MNHEY, CDR2 SMNVEV (reference sequence). Trimming shortened V by 1 base and J by 2 bases, and 3 bases separated the two germline ends. CDR3 amino acids: CASSLFGNQPQHF. The DNA for the CDR3 is TGTGCCAGCAGTTTATTTGGCAATCAGCCCCAGCATTTT.

The chain joins TRBV4-2 to TRBJ1-5, with TRBD1 matching 8 bases. The CDR3 is 17 residues long. J was trimmed by 0 bases and V by 2 bases; bases with no gene match: 6. Per germline, CDR1 LGHNA and CDR2 YNFKEQ. The CDR3 coding sequence is TGTGCCAGCAGCCAATGGACAGGGAGGGTTAGCAATCAGCCCCAGCATTTT. Residues: CASSQWTGRVSNQPQHF.

This chain joins TRBV7-6 and TRBJ1-4, with D possibly TRBD1 on 6 matching bases. The V end was cut by 6 bases, the J end by 6 bases, with 17 bases between. The germline V gene encodes CDR1 SGHVS and CDR2 FNYEAQ. The CDR3 contains 15 residues. The CDR3 protein is CASRESLGGDEKLFF. Here the CDR3 DNA reads TGTGCCAGCAGGGAGAGCTTAGGGGGTGATGAAAAACTGTTTTTT. Based on the CDR3 plus reference TRBV7-6 and TRBJ1-4, the full variable domain is GAGVSQSPRYKVTKRGQDVALRCDPISGHVSLYWYRQALGQGPEFLTYFNYEAQQDKSGLPNDRFSAERPEGSISTLTIQRTEQRDSAMYRCASRESLGGDEKLFFGSGTQLSVL.

The chain has TRBV29-1 and TRBJ2-1; 10 nucleotides align to TRBD2. The CDR3 is made up of 15 amino acids. V lost 0 bases to trimming and J lost 13 bases; unmatched junction nucleotides: 12. Germline V gives CDR1 SQVTM, CDR2 ANQGSEA. The CDR3 spells CSVEDQASGRLNQFF. CDR3 DNA: TGCAGCGTTGAAGATCAGGCTAGCGGGAGACTAAACCAGTTCTTC.

V usage is TRBV5-1 and J usage is TRBJ2-7; 7 nucleotides line up with TRBD1. This CDR3 has 14 amino acids. The V segment lost 0 bases and the J segment 5 bases; nucleotides outside the gene matches: 5. Looked up from germline, CDR1 is SGHRS and CDR2 is YFSETQ. The CDR3 loop reads CASSLGQGKNEQYF. CDR3 in DNA: TGCGCCAGCAGCTTGGGACAGGGTAAGAACGAGCAGTACTTC.